This T cell receptor beta chain emerged from a study of cytomegalovirus exposure and HLA in healthy donors. Across the study: The Caucasian-associated ancestry cluster held under 90% of 350 to 450 genotyped donors.

Study-level findings and limits: In an earlier analysis, productive rearrangement rates for most beta V segments clustered near 87% or 30%. The HLA-A and HLA-B alleles of most subjects were reportedly predicted accurately from TCR beta sequences. The study carried out a later analysis of TCR beta sequences. It associated about 15,000 of them with specific HLA alleles at a false discovery rate of 0.05.

Trimming pared 4 bases from V and 7 bases from J, leaving 12 bases between. The CDR3 is 14 residues long. CDR1 and CDR2 from the germline V gene are SGHRS and YFSETQ. This clone was seen only a few times. Its antigen is unidentified. Primers included in the PCR were 60 Vbeta and 13 Jbeta primers. Profiled with immunoSEQ multiplex PCR; TCRdb holds only in-frame clones, not every one. In the table there are around 130,000 clones, 8% to 9.5% of which are singletons. The sequence was collected from a man aged 35 to 55 in good health and CMV-seronegative. V and J are TRBV5-1 and TRBJ1-6, with a tentative D call TRBD1 (6 bases). Sequences were obtained from PBMCs. CDR3 sequence: CASSPTGTNSPLHF. The CDR3 coding sequence is TGCGCCAGCAGCCCCACAGGGACCAATTCACCCCTCCACTTT.